The rows below give T cell receptor beta chains drawn from one sample of a study of technical replicates of blood from a handful of donors. Measured with immunoSEQ multiplex PCR; TCRdb has only the in-frame clones, and not every one. The table has under 95,000 clones, 94% seen once. Source material: T cells isolated from PBMCs. Receptors originate from a human donor in good health. Each CDR3 is given with its conserved first and last residue. The D gene is left open where the match is weak. Rows give clone size only sometimes, using once, few, many, or a class for an expanded clone.

clone_size	v_call	j_call	d_call	cdr3_nt	cdr3_aa
NA	TRBV5-6	TRBJ2-3	TRBD2	TGTGCCAGCAGCTTGCTAGCGGAGGCGGACACAGATACGCAGTATTTT	CASSLLAEADTDTQYF
NA	TRBV11-2	TRBJ2-4	NA	TGTGCCAGCAGCTTACCAGGGTTGGCCAAAAACATTCAGTACTTC	CASSLPGLAKNIQYF
NA	TRBV4-2	TRBJ1-2	NA	TGTGCCAGCAGCCAAGCCTCCTCTAACTATGGCTACACCTTC	CASSQASSNYGYTF
NA	TRBV28	TRBJ2-2	NA	TGTGCCAGCGGGCCCCCCGGGAACACCGGGGAGCTGTTTTTT	CASGPPGNTGELFF
NA	TRBV4-1	TRBJ2-7	NA	TGCGCCAGCAGCCAACCCCGACTGGACTCCTACGAGCAGTACTTC	CASSQPRLDSYEQYF
NA	TRBV5-1	TRBJ2-6	TRBD1	TGCGCCAGCAGCCCCTGGACAGGGGGCGGTGGGGCCAACGTCCTGACTTTC	CASSPWTGGGGANVLTF
NA	TRBV7-3	TRBJ2-1	NA	TGTGCCAGCAGCTTAGGGCTTAATGAGCAGTTCTTC	CASSLGLNEQFF
NA	TRBV5-1	TRBJ2-3	NA	TGCGCCAGCAGCTTGGGAGAGGGAGCGAATACGCAGTATTTT	CASSLGEGANTQYF
NA	TRBV6-5	TRBJ2-3	NA	TGTGCCAGCAGTCAACGGACAGTCACAGATACGCAGTATTTT	CASSQRTVTDTQYF
NA	TRBV25-1	TRBJ1-1	TRBD1	TGTGCCAGCAGTGCAGCCAGAGCCGGGACAGGGTACACTGAAGCTTTCTTT	CASSAARAGTGYTEAFF
NA	TRBV10-2	TRBJ1-1	NA	TGCGCCAGCGCTAGGAACACTGAAGCTTTCTTT	CASARNTEAFF
NA	TRBV30	TRBJ1-2	NA	TGTGCCTGGAAGGACTTAGGTTCTTTTCCCTATGGCTACACCTTC	CAWKDLGSFPYGYTF
NA	TRBV4-2	TRBJ2-5	NA	TGTGCCAGCAGCCAAGGGACAGAAGAGACCCAGTACTTC	CASSQGTEETQYF
NA	TRBV28	TRBJ2-7	TRBD2	TGTGCCAGCAGCCTTAGCGGGTATCACTACGAGCAGTACTTC	CASSLSGYHYEQYF
NA	TRBV5-1	TRBJ2-1	TRBD2	TGCGCCAGCAGCTTAGGGACTAGCAGCAATGAGCAGTTCTTC	CASSLGTSSNEQFF
NA	TRBV5-1	TRBJ1-1	NA	TGCGCCAGCAGCTTGTCTGGGGCAGGTCCAACGAACACTGAAGCTTTCTTT	CASSLSGAGPTNTEAFF
NA	TRBV6-1	TRBJ1-2	NA	TGTGCCAGCAGTGAAGCTAGGAGGGAGGGGGGCCCTGGGGGCTACACCTTC	CASSEARREGGPGGYTF
NA	TRBV6-5	TRBJ2-7	TRBD2	TGTGCCAGCAGTTACGGTCCCGCGACTAGCGGGGGTCGGCAGTACTTC	CASSYGPATSGGRQYF
NA	TRBV7-8	TRBJ1-3	NA	TGTGCCAGCAGTCCACGAGGCTCTGGAAACACCATATATTTT	CASSPRGSGNTIYF
NA	TRBV7-9	TRBJ2-7	TRBD2	TGTGCCAGCAGTGCCACTAGCGGGAGTAGGTACGAGCAGTACTTC	CASSATSGSRYEQYF
NA	TRBV28	TRBJ2-3	NA	TGTGCCAGCAGTTTAACAGTTCCTAACACAGATACGCAGTATTTT	CASSLTVPNTDTQYF
NA	TRBV2	TRBJ1-2	TRBD1	TGTGCCAGCAGTGTACAACAGGGGGCTGTAAGGGGCTACACCTTC	CASSVQQGAVRGYTF
NA	TRBV5-5	TRBJ2-1	NA	TGTGCCAGCAGCTTGGGTCCCGACAACTACAATGAGCAGTTCTTC	CASSLGPDNYNEQFF
NA	TRBV5-4	TRBJ1-5	NA	TGTGCCAGCAGCCCTGGCCCAGGGGCTGGGCAGCCCCAGCATTTT	CASSPGPGAGQPQHF
NA	TRBV7-8	TRBJ2-1	NA	TGTGCCAGCAGCTTAGCAGGAGGCCCTGGCTACAATGAGCAGTTCTTC	CASSLAGGPGYNEQFF
NA	TRBV18	TRBJ2-5	NA	TGTGCCAGCTCACCTGCGTCAAACCAAGAGACCCAGTACTTC	CASSPASNQETQYF
NA	TRBV2	TRBJ1-2	NA	TGTGCCAGCAGTGAACAGGGACAAACAATCTATGGCTACACCTTC	CASSEQGQTIYGYTF
NA	TRBV5-4	TRBJ2-2	NA	TGTGCCAGCAGCCCCGGTTGGGACTCTTCCCATAAGAACACCGGGGAGCTGTTTTTT	CASSPGWDSSHKNTGELFF
NA	TRBV5-1	TRBJ1-4	TRBD1	TGCGCCAGCAGCGCTGACAGGGTTTCTGGAAAACTGTTTTTT	CASSADRVSGKLFF
NA	TRBV20-1	TRBJ2-2	NA	TGCAGTGCTAGCAGCACCGGGGAGCTGTTTTTT	CSASSTGELFF
NA	TRBV5-1	TRBJ2-5	NA	TGCGCCAGCAGCCCCGGGGGTGAGGGGCGAGAGACCCAGTACTTC	CASSPGGEGRETQYF
NA	TRBV4-1	TRBJ1-2	NA	TGCGCCAGCAGCGAGTCAGGGAATGGCTACACCTTC	CASSESGNGYTF
NA	TRBV2	TRBJ2-1	TRBD2	TGTGCCAGCAGTTCCGGGACTAGCGGCTACAATGAGCAGTTCTTC	CASSSGTSGYNEQFF
NA	TRBV19	TRBJ2-1	NA	TGTGCCAGTAGTCCCAGAAGCTCCTACAATGAGCAGTTCTTC	CASSPRSSYNEQFF
NA	TRBV30	TRBJ1-2	NA	TGTGCCTGGTCCTACGAGGGCCGCTATGGCTACACCTTC	CAWSYEGRYGYTF
NA	TRBV5-4	TRBJ1-2	NA	TGTGCCAGCAGCTTGGGGACAGAAAGGTTCTATGGCTACACCTTC	CASSLGTERFYGYTF
once	TRBV6-1	TRBJ2-3	NA	TGTGCCACCCAGCTAGCAGATACGCAGTATTTT	CATQLADTQYF
NA	TRBV5-1	TRBJ2-3	NA	TGCGCCAGCAGCCTAGCGGGACAGGCAGATACGCAGTATTTT	CASSLAGQADTQYF
NA	TRBV19	TRBJ2-7	TRBD1	TGTGCCAGTAGGGACAGGTCCTACGAGCAGTACTTC	CASRDRSYEQYF
NA	TRBV6-1	TRBJ1-1	NA	TGTGCCAGCAGACGACGGGAGAACACTGAAGCTTTCTTT	CASRRRENTEAFF
NA	TRBV27	TRBJ2-7	TRBD1	TGTGCCAGCAGTTTTAAGCCGGGACAGACCTACGAGCAGTACTTC	CASSFKPGQTYEQYF
NA	TRBV18	TRBJ2-1	TRBD1	TGTGCCAGCTCGACCGGGACAGTCAATGAGCAGTTCTTC	CASSTGTVNEQFF
NA	TRBV6-1	TRBJ1-2	TRBD1	TGTGCCAGCAGTGAACCTACGGACAGGGGGCGAATCTATGGCTACACCTTC	CASSEPTDRGRIYGYTF
NA	TRBV11-2	TRBJ2-2	TRBD1	TGTGCCAGCAGCTCGACAGGGATTTCCCCCGGGGAGCTGTTTTTT	CASSSTGISPGELFF
NA	TRBV5-6	TRBJ1-6	TRBD1	TGTGCCAGCAGCCCAAGGACAGGGGAAAGCTCCTATAATTCACCCCTCCACTTT	CASSPRTGESSYNSPLHF
NA	TRBV5-1	TRBJ2-1	TRBD2	TGCGCCAGCAGCCCCGGACTAGCGGGATTACTGCATGAGCAGTTCTTC	CASSPGLAGLLHEQFF
NA	TRBV9	TRBJ2-5	NA	TGTGCCAGCAGCGTAGGGTTAGCCCAGGAGACCCAGTACTTC	CASSVGLAQETQYF
NA	TRBV28	TRBJ2-2	TRBD1	TGTGCCAGCAGGACGGGACAGGGGCAAACCGGGGAGCTGTTTTTT	CASRTGQGQTGELFF
NA	TRBV6-4	TRBJ2-1	TRBD1	TGTGCCAGCAGTGGGGACAGGGCTTCCTACAATGAGCAGTTCTTC	CASSGDRASYNEQFF
NA	TRBV18	TRBJ2-7	TRBD1	TGTGCCAGCTCACCGTACCGGGACAGGGAACGCGAGCAGTACTTC	CASSPYRDREREQYF
NA	TRBV27	TRBJ1-1	NA	TGTGCCAGCAGTTTCACAGGGTTCACTGAAGCTTTCTTT	CASSFTGFTEAFF
NA	TRBV27	TRBJ2-1	NA	TGTGCCAGCAGTCGCGCTTGGGGAGAGTACAATGAGCAGTTCTTC	CASSRAWGEYNEQFF